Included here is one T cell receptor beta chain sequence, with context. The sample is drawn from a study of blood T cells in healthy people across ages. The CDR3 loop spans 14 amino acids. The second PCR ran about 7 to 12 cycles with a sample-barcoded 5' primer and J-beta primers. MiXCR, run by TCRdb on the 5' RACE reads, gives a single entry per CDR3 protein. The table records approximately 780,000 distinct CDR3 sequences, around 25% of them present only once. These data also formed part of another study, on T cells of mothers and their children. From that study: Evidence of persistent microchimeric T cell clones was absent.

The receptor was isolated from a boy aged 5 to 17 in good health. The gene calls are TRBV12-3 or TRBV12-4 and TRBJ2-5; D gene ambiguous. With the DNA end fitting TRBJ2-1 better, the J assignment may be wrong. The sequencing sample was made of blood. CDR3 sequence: CASSPKKGYNEQFF. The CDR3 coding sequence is TGTGCCAGCAGCCCAAAGAAGGGCTACAATGAGCAGTTCTTC.